A selection of T cell receptor beta chains follows, all from one sample in a study of T cell responses to AZD1222 COVID-19 vaccine. Some clones are missing from TCRdb's copy, which holds only in-frame ones; the method was immunoSEQ multiplex PCR. The repertoire holds 200,000 or so clones, with about 94% as singletons. Sequenced here: peripheral blood, sampled 28 days after the second AZD1222 dose. The source is an adult who received the AZD1222 COVID-19 vaccine. Both conserved end residues are part of each CDR3. The D gene is left open where the match is weak.

j_call d_call v_call cdr3_aa
TRBJ1-1 NA TRBV5-1 CASSLGGPNTEAFF
TRBJ2-6 NA TRBV4-1 CASSQEGEGFGANVLTF
TRBJ2-5 TRBD2 TRBV6-2/TRBV6-3 CASSWGGIQETQYF
TRBJ1-1 NA TRBV27 CASSSAGQKAFF
TRBJ1-2 NA TRBV6-1 CASSEALRGQGYNYGYTF
TRBJ2-1 TRBD1 TRBV5-1 CASSRLVMGTGSNEQFF
TRBJ2-5 TRBD2 TRBV7-9 CASSLIAAGGETQYF
TRBJ1-4 TRBD1 TRBV19 CASGDRRNEKLFF
TRBJ2-7 NA TRBV7-6 CASSSAGYEQYF
TRBJ1-2 NA TRBV4-3 CASSQEYRQNYGYTF
TRBJ2-5 NA TRBV14 CASSQGGKETQYF
TRBJ1-3 NA TRBV4-2 CASSQGAQGLTSGNTIYF
TRBJ1-6 NA TRBV11-2 CASSLDEISPLHF
TRBJ2-1 NA TRBV12-3/TRBV12-4 CASSLWWYEQFF
TRBJ1-6 NA TRBV6-5 CASSYTGTAPSPLHF
TRBJ1-2 TRBD1 TRBV5-1 CASSFQPTGEGYTF
TRBJ2-5 TRBD2 TRBV7-2 CASSLSGGRQETQYF
TRBJ1-3 TRBD1 TRBV7-9 CASSFRGSDSGNTIYF
TRBJ2-4 NA TRBV4-1 CASSQWGVLAKNIQYF
TRBJ2-2 TRBD2 TRBV28 CASSFGRTSGGPGELFF
TRBJ1-5 TRBD1 TRBV29-1 CSVTLGTGMEPQHF
TRBJ2-5 NA TRBV7-8 CASSLAAWVGGQGMRETQYF
TRBJ2-7 NA TRBV11-2 CASSLRHGSYEQYF
TRBJ2-7 TRBD1 TRBV4-1 CASSHPRDSTYEQYF
TRBJ2-3 NA TRBV7-9 CASSLGGALSDTQYF
TRBJ2-3 NA TRBV7-2 CASSLGQVLADTQYF
TRBJ1-2 TRBD1 TRBV9 CASSVGEGQHYGYTF
TRBJ1-1 NA TRBV28 CASSLTQENTEAFF
TRBJ1-1 NA TRBV19 CASSIGGGTEAFF
TRBJ2-1 NA TRBV4-2 CASSRELYNEQFF
TRBJ1-1 NA TRBV6-5 CASVKTGNTEAFF
TRBJ1-2 TRBD1 TRBV6-6 CASSHGQAGGYTF
TRBJ2-3 NA TRBV28 CASSLPPSDTQYF
TRBJ2-1 TRBD2 TRBV24-1 CATKSSGGNTNEQFF
TRBJ1-3 TRBD1 TRBV30 CAWRKGQSSGNTIYF
TRBJ2-5 NA TRBV7-3 CASSFGPGAGQETQYF
TRBJ1-3 TRBD1 TRBV9 CASSPRDREVSGNTIYF
TRBJ2-7 NA TRBV6-6 CASSTSRDGSYEQYF
TRBJ2-1 TRBD2 TRBV27 CASLPGGLNNEQFF
TRBJ1-2 NA TRBV6-5 CASSYSGGEGYTF
TRBJ1-4 NA TRBV3-1/TRBV3-2 CASSQAGNNEKLFF
TRBJ1-4 TRBD1 TRBV4-3 CASSQDEGAGEKLFF
TRBJ2-1 NA TRBV2 CAGGRAYNEQFF
TRBJ1-1 NA TRBV3-1/TRBV3-2 CASSLSPSVLGAFF
TRBJ1-1 NA TRBV29-1 CSVAVAAEAFF
TRBJ1-1 NA TRBV18 CASSPRGRNTEAFF
TRBJ1-3 TRBD1 TRBV2 CASSEGTGAFSGNTIYF
TRBJ2-3 TRBD2 TRBV11-2 CASSPIAGKTTDTQYF
TRBJ1-2 TRBD1 TRBV14 CASSPTGRQGANYGYTF
TRBJ1-1 NA TRBV25-1 CASSAEWGNTEAFF